The TCR beta chain under discussion was sequenced for a study of metastatic and nonmetastatic thyroid tumors. Thyroid surgery took place with no prior treatment in any patient. This clone has a count of ten or more. There are 17 residues in the CDR3. Germline V gene lookup returns CDR1 LNHNV and CDR2 YYDKDF (reference sequence). With V trimmed by 2 bases and J by 4 bases, 8 bases remained unmatched. TCRdb re-clonotyped the PCR reads through MiXCR. The sample consists of tens of thousands of clones, 13% of them appearing once. This chain uses TRBV15 with TRBJ2-1; TRBD2 aligns across 10 bases. This TCR was recovered from a female donor with papillary thyroid cancer or a benign thyroid nodule (not recorded which). Some clones in this sample may be carry-over from other donors' samples. What was sequenced was blood. As DNA, the CDR3 is TGTGCCACCAGCAGACCCATAGCGGGAGGACGGTACAATGAGCAGTTCTTC. Translated: CATSRPIAGGRYNEQFF.